This T cell receptor beta chain was recorded in a study of spatial heterogeneity in lung cancer. Study information: The count of detected beta-chain sequences consistently exceeded that of alpha-chain sequences.

Described time point: sample taken at primary tumor resection. The input material, whole RNA from tumor, nontumor lung or frozen PBMC, was sequenced unsorted. This CDR3 is 17 amino acids long. Germline CDR1 reads MNHEY; CDR2 reads SVGAGI. The V gene end was trimmed by 8 bases and the J gene end by 1 base; junction bases not matched to a gene: 10. Regarding the study as a whole: Expanded intratumoral alpha and beta TCR counts tracked tumor mutation counts. About 7% of tumor T cells for alpha chains and around 12% for beta chains were estimated to be covered.

MiXCR, applied by TCRdb to the 5' RACE reads, yields one record per CDR3 protein. The table includes 9,000 to 10,000 distinct CDR3 sequences, 5.5% to 7% detected once. Comment on this clonotype: What it recognizes is unknown.

The V call is TRBV6-5, the J call TRBJ2-3; 12 bases fit TRBD2. This clonotype was sampled from a female donor with early-stage non-small cell lung cancer. Here the sequenced sample was lung tumor tissue, taken at surgery. DNA of the CDR3: TGTGCCAGCCGCGTTCTAGCGGGGGGGTTCGGCACAGATACGCAGTATTTT. Amino acid sequence: CASRVLAGGFGTDTQYF.